A single sample is the source of the 18 T cell receptor beta chains below, sequenced in a study of OX40 agonist ivuxolimab in advanced cancers. Measured with immunoSEQ multiplex PCR; TCRdb has only the in-frame clones, and not every one. The sample has about 82,000 clones, around 85% seen once; the top ten hold approximately 0.2%. The sequencing here drew on CD4+ or CD8+ T cells sorted from blood, taken in a trial of the OX40 agonist ivuxolimab. The receptors shown here come from an adult with an advanced solid tumor such as melanoma, head and neck, liver or kidney cancer.

This chain links TRBV2 with TRBJ1-2; the match to TRBD1 covers 8 bases. V trimming: 7 bases; J trimming: 4 bases; junction bases outside the gene matches: 11. There are 15 residues in the CDR3. CDR1 and CDR2 (germline): SNHLY, FYNNEI. The CDR3 region has the DNA TGTGCCAGCACAGGAAAAACAGGGGGGAGCTATGGCTACACCTTC. Protein sequence: CASTGKTGGSYGYTF.

This chain uses TRBV6-5 with TRBJ2-1; no definite D call. The CDR3 sequence is 13 residues long. Per the germline V gene, CDR1 is MNHEY and CDR2 is SVGAGI. Trimming cost V 7 bases and J 6 bases, with 13 bases left between them. The CDR3 protein is CASNRPGGNEQFF. The CDR3 DNA sequence: TGTGCCAGCAACCGACCAGGCGGCAATGAGCAGTTCTTC.

The CDR3 is CASSLAAGAEAFF. The CDR3 DNA sequence: TGTGCCAGCAGCTTGGCCGCGGGCGCTGAAGCTTTCTTT. The chain combines TRBV5-6 with TRBJ1-1; D gene unclear. This CDR3 region has 13 residues. V was trimmed by 0 bases and J by 6 bases, leaving 9 bases between them. Germline loops: CDR1 SGHDT, CDR2 YYEEEE. The whole variable domain, remainder taken from reference TRBV5-6 and TRBJ1-1, is DAGVTQSPTHLIKTRGQQVTLRCSPKSGHDTVSWYQQALGQGPQFIFQYYEEEERQRGNFPDRFSGHQFPNYSSELNVNALLLGDSALYLCASSLAAGAEAFFGQGTRLTVV.

The chain is built from TRBV7-8 and TRBJ2-7; tentatively, D is TRBD2 (6 bases). The ends were cut back, 5 bases at V and 0 bases at J, with 26 bases in the middle. Germline V CDR1 and CDR2: SGHVS, FQNEAQ. This CDR3 comprises 19 residues. Here the CDR3 DNA reads TGTGCCAGCAGCAAAAACCGGGACTCAGAGACGTTGAACTCCTACGAGCAGTACTTC. It is translated as CASSKNRDSETLNSYEQYF.

This rearrangement joins TRBV4-3 to TRBJ1-2, with 8 bases fitting TRBD1. Trimming took 0 bases from V and 4 from J; bases not matched to a gene: 4. This CDR3 comprises 15 residues. Germline values: CDR1 LGHNA, CDR2 YSLEER. The CDR3 region has the DNA TGCGCCAGCAGCCAAGAGACAGGGGCTAGCTATGGCTACACCTTC. Translated, it gives CASSQETGASYGYTF.

The CDR3 bases are TGCAGTGCTAGACAGGGAAGTACGCAGTATTTT. This codes for CSARQGSTQYF. The chain joins TRBV20-1 to TRBJ2-3, with a weak D call TRBD1 (5 bases). The germline V and J ends were trimmed by 2 bases and 8 bases, with 8 bases remaining between them. The CDR3 length is 11 residues. Germline lookup yields CDR1 DFQATT and CDR2 SNEGSKA (reference sequence).

This rearrangement joins TRBV30 to TRBJ2-2; 8 nucleotides agree with TRBD2. There are 14 residues in the CDR3. Unmatched junction bases numbered 4, after V lost 2 bases and J lost 5 bases. CDR1 GTSNPN and CDR2 SVGIG come from the germline V gene (reference sequence). The DNA of the CDR3 is TGTGCCTGGAGTAGCGGGGGCCCGACCGGGGAGCTGTTTTTT. Its protein is CAWSSGGPTGELFF.

This chain links TRBV7-2 with TRBJ2-6, with D perhaps matching TRBD1 or TRBD2 (5 bases each). Per germline, CDR1 SGHTA and CDR2 FQGNSA. Trimming took 2 bases from V and 0 from J, leaving 14 bases between them. There are 18 residues in the CDR3. CDR3 bases: TGTGCCAGCAGCTTACGCTTCCCAGGGAGCTCTGGGGCCAACGTCCTGACTTTC. Amino acid sequence: CASSLRFPGSSGANVLTF.

This clone was counted a single time. V and J are TRBV5-4 and TRBJ2-3; possibly TRBD1 for D (6 bases). The V gene's germline CDR1 is SGHNT and CDR2 YYREEE (reference sequence). Trimming removed 0 bases at V and 6 bases at J, with 20 bases between. CDR3 size: 17 residues. CDR3 coding DNA: TGTGCCAGCAGCTTGGGAGTTGGGGGCGCAGGTGGGGATACGCAGTATTTT. The encoded protein is CASSLGVGGAGGDTQYF.

This sequence joins TRBV5-5 and TRBJ1-6; D unresolved. The CDR3 covers 14 residues. Germline assignment: CDR1 SGHKS and CDR2 YYEKEE (reference sequence). Trimming removed 0 bases from V and 7 bases from J, with 8 bases in between. CDR3 nucleotides: TGTGCCAGCAGCTTGGCCGGGAGCAATTCACCCCTCCACTTT. The encoded protein is CASSLAGSNSPLHF.

The J gene is TRBJ1-2, the V gene TRBV2; D unclear. Germline V gene lookup returns CDR1 SNHLY and CDR2 FYNNEI. The CDR3 has 14 residues. The V gene lost 6 bases and the J gene lost 8 bases, with 19 bases spanning the gap. The CDR3 nucleotides read TGTGCCAGCAGACCTACACAAGGGCCAGGAGGCTACACCTTC. It is translated as CASRPTQGPGGYTF.

This clone was seen a few times. The chain recombines TRBV6-1 with TRBJ2-4, with a possible D match to TRBD2 (5 bases). This CDR3 contains 14 residues. Per the germline V gene, CDR1 is MNHNS and CDR2 is SASEGT. V lost 5 bases and J lost 8, with 16 bases in between. The DNA of the CDR3 is TGTGCCAGCAGTCCGGACCGATGGGGAGACATTCAGTACTTC. Translating it yields CASSPDRWGDIQYF.

About this clone: Other nucleotide sequences in the sample specify the same CDR3. V usage is TRBV28 and J usage is TRBJ2-5; 7 nucleotides agree with TRBD1. Germline V gene lookup returns CDR1 MDHEN and CDR2 SYDVKM. The CDR3 loop spans 13 amino acids. V was pared by 8 bases and J by 5 bases, with 8 bases of the junction left unmatched. Here the CDR3 reads CASGDRLQETQYF. The CDR3 bases are TGTGCCAGCGGGGACAGACTTCAGGAGACCCAGTACTTC.

The chain carries TRBV5-4 and TRBJ2-2; no clear D. V was trimmed by 0 bases and J by 1 base, leaving 4 bases between them. Germline assignment: CDR1 SGHNT and CDR2 YYREEE (reference sequence). The CDR3 covers 14 residues. In nucleotides, the CDR3 is TGTGCCAGCAGCTTGGTCCGGAACACCGGGGAGCTGTTTTTT. Protein: CASSLVRNTGELFF.

This chain joins TRBV19 and TRBJ1-5, with D tentatively TRBD1 (5 bases). The V end was cut by 2 bases, the J end by 7 bases, with 12 bases between. CDR3 length: 14 amino acids. From germline, CDR1 is LNHDA and CDR2 SQIVND (reference sequence). In DNA, the CDR3 is TGTGCCAGTAGTATAAGGGTGGGGGACCAGCCCCAGCATTTT. Residues: CASSIRVGDQPQHF.

This clone was detected a few times. This chain links TRBV2 with TRBJ2-1, with a weak D call TRBD2 (6 bases). There are 15 residues in the CDR3. Germline-derived CDR1 and CDR2 are SNHLY and FYNNEI. Trimming stripped 8 bases from V and 9 bases from J, with 23 bases between. This CDR3 reads CASVGFTRRGLEQFF. The CDR3 DNA reads TGTGCCAGCGTGGGCTTCACGAGGCGGGGCCTTGAGCAGTTCTTC.

The chain has TRBV5-5 and TRBJ2-2; D is undetermined. The length of the CDR3 is 14 residues. The V gene lost 0 bases and the J gene lost 8 bases, with 11 bases spanning the gap. CDR1 SGHKS and CDR2 YYEKEE come from the germline V gene (reference sequence). The CDR3 DNA reads TGTGCCAGCAGCTTGGGGCCCATGGCGGGGGAGCTGTTTTTT. This codes for CASSLGPMAGELFF. The whole variable domain, filled in from reference TRBV5-5 and TRBJ2-2, reads DAGVTQSPTHLIKTRGQQVTLRCSPISGHKSVSWYQQVLGQGPQFIFQYYEKEERGRGNFPDRFSARQFPNYSSELNVNALLLGDSALYLCASSLGPMAGELFFGEGSRLTVL.

The CDR3 protein is CSMKRGGSYNEQFF. The CDR3 bases are TGCAGTATGAAGCGGGGGGGCTCCTACAATGAGCAGTTCTTC. The gene calls are TRBV29-1 and TRBJ2-1; 10 nucleotides align to TRBD2. The CDR3 is 14 amino acids. From germline, CDR1 is SQVTM and CDR2 ANQGSEA.